This TCR beta chain was recorded in a study of regulatory T cells in long-lasting Graves disease. Building of the TCR beta libraries involved iRepertoire HTBI primers and Arm-PCR of CDR3 regions. A single record per CDR3 protein comes from TCRdb applying MiXCR to the multiplex PCR reads. The data show roughly 500,000 distinct CDR3 sequences, roughly 21% seen once. General study points: Favored gene segments in persistent disease were TRBV28, TRBJ1-2 and TRBJ2-5.

Notes on this clonotype: The antigen is not known.

Time point here: persistent/refractory GD, antithyroid drugs over 5 years with positive TRAb. PBMC-derived RNA was used for the TCR library. The CDR3 is 14 amino acids. Germline values: CDR1 GTSNPN, CDR2 SVGIG (reference sequence). Trimming stripped 8 bases from V and 0 bases from J, with 17 bases between. The receptor comes from a female donor with Graves disease. The chain employs TRBV30 and TRBJ2-7; the D gene is possibly TRBD1 (5 bases). The sample consisted of peripheral blood mononuclear cells (PBMCs), taken when the disease was refractory, from a patient treated with antithyroid drugs. The CDR3 loop reads CARKDTRFSYEQYF. Here the CDR3 DNA reads TGTGCCCGGAAGGACACCCGCTTCTCCTACGAGCAGTACTTC.